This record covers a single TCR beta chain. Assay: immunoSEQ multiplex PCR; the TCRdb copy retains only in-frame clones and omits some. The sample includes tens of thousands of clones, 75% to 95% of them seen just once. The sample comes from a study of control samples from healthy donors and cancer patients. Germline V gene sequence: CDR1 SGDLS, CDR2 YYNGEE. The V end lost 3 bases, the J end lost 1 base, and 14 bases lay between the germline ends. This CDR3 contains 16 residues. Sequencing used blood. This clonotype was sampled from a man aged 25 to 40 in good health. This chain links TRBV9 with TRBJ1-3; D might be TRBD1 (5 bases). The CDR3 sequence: CASSAGLIRSGNTIYF. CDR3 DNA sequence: TGTGCCAGCAGCGCGGGACTGATAAGATCTGGAAACACCATATATTTT.